This T cell receptor beta chain was sequenced for a study of shared clonotypes between healthy human individuals (TCRdb year 2020). About the study as a whole: Three men and two women, aged 18 to 49 years, made up the cohort. For each donor, CD4 naive and CD4 memory were each run on three plates, CD8 naive on two plates, and CD8 memory on one plate. To estimate repertoire size and how much clonotype sharing occurs between individuals, the study deeply sequenced the blood TCR repertoires of several healthy adults. Different laboratories and diverse techniques were used to prepare libraries and sequence TCR repertoires, to increase sequencing depth and limit assay-specific biases. Each donor's leukapheresis produced roughly between about 0.8 and 8.9 billion PBMCs.

To note about this clone: Its recognized antigen is unknown. Per-nucleotide qualities are absent, and no much larger clonotype sits a single base away.

Using the deep immunoSEQ assay, TCR CDR3 regions were amplified from genomic DNA by multiplex PCR. For each cell subset, the extracted genomic DNA was distributed evenly across all wells of several immunoSEQ 96-well plates, and each plate served as one replicate. For sorted subsets, each replicate PCR was loaded with about 200 ng genomic DNA, equivalent to roughly 30,000 T cell genomes. Purified libraries were measured with a Qubit 3.0 fluorometer, size-checked on a Bioanalyzer 2100, and measured again with the KAPA Library Quantification kit. A separate single-read 150-cycle Illumina NextSeq 550 flow cell was used to sequence each immunoSEQ 96-well plate. Concerning the study's data processing: Because the immunoSEQ output included only junctional sequences and no quality scores, the filtering could not be the same as the filtering used for full-length reads. Sequences were annotated with PyIR, a Python wrapper for IgBLAST v1.9, using IMGT germline references to assign V/J genes and CDR3. Reads were removed for weak V/J assignments (E-value above 1e-6), missing CDR3, stop codons, out-of-frame junctions, or ambiguous translated residues. V3J clonotypes were defined as sequences sharing the same inferred V gene, J gene, and CDR3 amino acid sequence. Percentage overlap between repertoires was calculated by dividing the number of shared unique clonotypes by the size of the smaller repertoire. Repertoire richness was assessed with RTK rarefaction, the Chao1 estimator, and Recon v2.1 estimates of unobserved clonotypes. Generation probabilities were computed with OLGA for all TCRbeta clonotypes obtained by the gDNA method from a few donors. In its TCRdb copy, this immuneACCESS table keeps in-frame sequences only and misses some clones. Where compared with another copy, unresolved V genes explain less than half of these, and the others have no known cause. Clonal size and the V and J genes are those of that table, whereas D and trimming came from the DNA. This sample is represented by more than 2,000,000 clones; 90% to 95% of them were singletons. About 0.37% of the sample comes from the top ten.

The donors were healthy, HIV-negative adults with no recently reported acute infections or vaccinations. All donors were Caucasian adults living in Nashville, Tennessee, USA. CD4+ T cells were enriched by magnetic negative selection, after which naive cells were positively selected on CD45RA and the negative fraction was taken as the memory subset. Blood was collected by leukapheresis, and PBMCs were isolated by Ficoll-Histopaque density gradient centrifugation and then cryopreserved in liquid nitrogen vapor phase. Purity and quantity of every magnetically sorted T cell population were checked by analytical flow cytometry. Genomic DNA was isolated from every sorted fraction and measured by UV absorbance on a Nanodrop 2000c. CDR1 is given as GTSNPN and CDR2 as SVGIG, both from the germline V gene (reference sequence). Measured from the cysteine to the phenylalanine, the CDR3 is 12 residues long. Here the CDR3 DNA is all that survives: 36 bases in frame from base 1. A distance of 6 bases separates the germline ends of V and J, which lose 2 bases and 5 bases respectively.

Broader findings and caveats from the paper: Naive subsets generally had larger estimated clonotype richness than memory subsets. Because the study included only a small number of donors, the genetic and exposure-history diversity represented was limited. Compared with non-shared clonotypes, the clonotypes found in all four sorted-subset donors had higher generation probabilities. Incomplete sequencing was indicated by rarefaction of sorted-subset datasets, despite the large sequencing depth. About 4.5% of naive CD4, 3% to 3.5% of naive CD8, about 2.1% of memory CD4, and about 0.4% of memory CD8 clonotypes were shared across several donors. Sampling was restricted to blood, and TCR repertoires in tissues likely differ from the TCR repertoires found in blood. Pairwise subsampling indicated that sequencing depth was expected to affect the degree of clonotype sharing among donors.

Sequenced material: naive CD4+ T cells from PBMCs. The cell subset or site label here, explained by the study, means: CD45RA+ positively selected. This TCR came from a man younger than 30 in good health. Some clones in this sample may be carry-over from other donors' samples. In this chain, TRBV30 is recombined with TRBJ1-4, with the D gene too uncertain to name. Here the CDR3 is given as CAWSFFNEKLFF. The DNA sequence follows: TGTGCCTGGAGTTTCTTCAATGAAAAACTGTTTTTT.